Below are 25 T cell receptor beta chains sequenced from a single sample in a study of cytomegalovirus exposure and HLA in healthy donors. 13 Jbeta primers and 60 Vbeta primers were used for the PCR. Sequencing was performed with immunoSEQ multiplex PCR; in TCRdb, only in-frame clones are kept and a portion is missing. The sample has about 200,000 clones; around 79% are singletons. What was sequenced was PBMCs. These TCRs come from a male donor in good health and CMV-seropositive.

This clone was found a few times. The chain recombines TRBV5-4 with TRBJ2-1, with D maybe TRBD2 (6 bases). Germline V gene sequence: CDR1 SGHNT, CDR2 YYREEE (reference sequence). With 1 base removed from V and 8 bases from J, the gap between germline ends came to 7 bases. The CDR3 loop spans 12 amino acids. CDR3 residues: CASSLWRDEQFF. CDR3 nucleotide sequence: TGTGCCAGCAGCTTGTGGAGGGATGAGCAGTTCTTC.

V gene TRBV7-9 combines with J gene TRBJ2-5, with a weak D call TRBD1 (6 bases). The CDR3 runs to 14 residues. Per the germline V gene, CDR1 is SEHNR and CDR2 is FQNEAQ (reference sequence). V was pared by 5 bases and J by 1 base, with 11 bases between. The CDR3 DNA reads TGTGCCAGCAGCCCTCGGACAGCCCAAGAGACCCAGTACTTC. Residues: CASSPRTAQETQYF.

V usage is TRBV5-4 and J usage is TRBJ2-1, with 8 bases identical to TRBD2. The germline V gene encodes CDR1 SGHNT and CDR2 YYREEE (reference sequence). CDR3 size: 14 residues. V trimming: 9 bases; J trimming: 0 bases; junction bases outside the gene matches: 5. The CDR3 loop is CATGGGSSYNEQFF. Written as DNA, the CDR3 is TGTGCCACCGGGGGGGGAAGCTCCTACAATGAGCAGTTCTTC.

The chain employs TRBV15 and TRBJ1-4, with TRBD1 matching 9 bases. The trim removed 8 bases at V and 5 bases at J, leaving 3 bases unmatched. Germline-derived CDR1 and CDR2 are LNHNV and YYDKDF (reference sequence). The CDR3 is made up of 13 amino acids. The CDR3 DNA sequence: TGTGCCACCGCCGGGACAGGGAATGAAAAACTGTTTTTT. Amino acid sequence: CATAGTGNEKLFF.

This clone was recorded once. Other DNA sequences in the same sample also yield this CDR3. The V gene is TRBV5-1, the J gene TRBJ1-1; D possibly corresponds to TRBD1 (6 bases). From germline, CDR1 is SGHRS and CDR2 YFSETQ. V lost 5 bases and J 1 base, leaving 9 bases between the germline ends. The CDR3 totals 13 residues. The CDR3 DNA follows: TGCGCCAGCAGTGCGACAGGGAACACTGAAGCTTTCTTT. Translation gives CASSATGNTEAFF.

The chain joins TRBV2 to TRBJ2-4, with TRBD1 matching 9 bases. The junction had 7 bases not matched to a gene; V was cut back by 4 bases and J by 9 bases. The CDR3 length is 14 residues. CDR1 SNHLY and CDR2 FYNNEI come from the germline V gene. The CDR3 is CASSVSTGGGIQYF. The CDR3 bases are TGTGCCAGCAGTGTTAGTACAGGGGGCGGCATTCAGTACTTC.

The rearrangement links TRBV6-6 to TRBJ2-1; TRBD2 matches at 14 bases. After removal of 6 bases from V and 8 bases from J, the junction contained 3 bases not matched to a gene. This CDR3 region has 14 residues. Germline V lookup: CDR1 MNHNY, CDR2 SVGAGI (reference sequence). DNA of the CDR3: TGTGCCAGCAGAAAGACTAGCGGGGGGGATGAGCAGTTCTTC. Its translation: CASRKTSGGDEQFF.

The CDR3 sequence: CAWSVIGSRGEQYF. CDR3 sequence (DNA): TGTGCCTGGAGTGTTATAGGGTCCAGGGGCGAGCAGTACTTC. This rearrangement joins TRBV30 to TRBJ2-7, with D possibly TRBD1 on 6 matching bases. V gave up 0 bases and J gave up 6 bases, with 15 bases separating them. The germline V gene encodes CDR1 GTSNPN and CDR2 SVGIG (reference sequence). The CDR3 totals 14 residues.

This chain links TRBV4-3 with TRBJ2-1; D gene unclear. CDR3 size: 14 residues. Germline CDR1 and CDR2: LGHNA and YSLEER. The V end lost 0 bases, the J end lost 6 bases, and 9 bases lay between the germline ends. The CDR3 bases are TGCGCCAGCAGCCAAGAGGGCGCAGTCAATGAGCAGTTCTTC. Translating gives CASSQEGAVNEQFF.

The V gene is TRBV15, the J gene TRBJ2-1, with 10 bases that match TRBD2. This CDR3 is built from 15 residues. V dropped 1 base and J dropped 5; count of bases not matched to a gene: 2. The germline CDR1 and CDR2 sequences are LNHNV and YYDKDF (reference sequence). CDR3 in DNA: TGTGCCACCAGCAGAGGCCTAGCGGGGGACAATGAGCAGTTCTTC. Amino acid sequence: CATSRGLAGDNEQFF.

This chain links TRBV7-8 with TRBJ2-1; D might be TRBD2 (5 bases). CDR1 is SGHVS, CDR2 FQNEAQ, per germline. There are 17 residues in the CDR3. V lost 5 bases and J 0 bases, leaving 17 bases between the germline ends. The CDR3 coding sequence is TGTGCCAGCAGCCCCAGCGTACGCGGGCGCTCCTACAATGAGCAGTTCTTC. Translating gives CASSPSVRGRSYNEQFF.

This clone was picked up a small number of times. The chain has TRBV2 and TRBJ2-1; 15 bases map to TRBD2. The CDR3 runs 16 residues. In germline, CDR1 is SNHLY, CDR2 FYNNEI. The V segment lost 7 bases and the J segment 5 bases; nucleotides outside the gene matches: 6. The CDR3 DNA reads TGTGCCAGCAAGAAAGGACTAGCGGGAGGGAACAATGAGCAGTTCTTC. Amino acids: CASKKGLAGGNNEQFF.

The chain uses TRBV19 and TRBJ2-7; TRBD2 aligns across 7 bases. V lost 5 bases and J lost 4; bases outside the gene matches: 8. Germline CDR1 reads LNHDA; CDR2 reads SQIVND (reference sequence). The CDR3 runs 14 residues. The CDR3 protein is CASSLASGPYEQYF. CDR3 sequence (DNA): TGTGCCAGTAGTCTGGCTAGCGGTCCGTACGAGCAGTACTTC.

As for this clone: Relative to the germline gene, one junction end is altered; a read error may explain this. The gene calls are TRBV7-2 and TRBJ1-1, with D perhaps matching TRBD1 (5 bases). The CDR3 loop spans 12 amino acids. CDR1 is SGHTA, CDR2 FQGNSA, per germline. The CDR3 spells CASSLARGRIEF. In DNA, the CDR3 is TGTGCCAGCAGCTTAGCGCGGGGGAGAATCGAGTTT.

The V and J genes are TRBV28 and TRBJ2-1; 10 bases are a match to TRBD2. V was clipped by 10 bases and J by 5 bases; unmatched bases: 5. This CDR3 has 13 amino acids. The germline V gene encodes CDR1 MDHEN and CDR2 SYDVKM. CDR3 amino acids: CATGLAANNEQFF. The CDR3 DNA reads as TGTGCCACAGGACTAGCGGCGAACAATGAGCAGTTCTTC.

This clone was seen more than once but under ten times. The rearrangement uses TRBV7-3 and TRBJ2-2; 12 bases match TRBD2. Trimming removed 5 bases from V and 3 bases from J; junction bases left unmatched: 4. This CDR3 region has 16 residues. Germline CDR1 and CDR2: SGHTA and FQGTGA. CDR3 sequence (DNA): TGTGCCAGCAGCATGGGACTAGCGGGTTACACCGGGGAGCTGTTTTTT. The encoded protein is CASSMGLAGYTGELFF.

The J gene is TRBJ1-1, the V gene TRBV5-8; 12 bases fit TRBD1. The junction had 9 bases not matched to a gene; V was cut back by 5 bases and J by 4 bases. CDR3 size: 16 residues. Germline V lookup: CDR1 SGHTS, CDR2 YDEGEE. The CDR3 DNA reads TGTGCCAGCAGACGTGGGACAGGGGGCGCGAGCACTGAAGCTTTCTTT. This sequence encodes CASRRGTGGASTEAFF.

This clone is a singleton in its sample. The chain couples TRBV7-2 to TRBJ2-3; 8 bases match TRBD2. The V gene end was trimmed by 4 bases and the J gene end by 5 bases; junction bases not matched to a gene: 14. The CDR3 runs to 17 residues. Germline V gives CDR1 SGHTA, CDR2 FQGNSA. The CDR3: CASSSITGTSWEDTQYF. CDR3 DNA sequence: TGTGCCAGCAGCTCCATCACCGGGACTAGTTGGGAAGATACGCAGTATTTT. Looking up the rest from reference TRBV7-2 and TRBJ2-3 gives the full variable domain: GAGVSQSPSNKVTEKGKDVELRCDPISGHTALYWYRQSLGQGLEFLIYFQGNSAPDKSGLPSDRFSAERTGGSVSTLTIQRTQQEDSAVYLCASSSITGTSWEDTQYFGPGTRLTVL.

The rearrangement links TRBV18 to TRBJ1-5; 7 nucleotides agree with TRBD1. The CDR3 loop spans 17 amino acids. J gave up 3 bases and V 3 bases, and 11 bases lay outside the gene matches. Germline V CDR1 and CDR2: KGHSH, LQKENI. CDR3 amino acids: CASSPQGHRGVNQPQHF. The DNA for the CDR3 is TGTGCCAGCTCACCCCAGGGTCACAGGGGTGTCAATCAGCCCCAGCATTTT.

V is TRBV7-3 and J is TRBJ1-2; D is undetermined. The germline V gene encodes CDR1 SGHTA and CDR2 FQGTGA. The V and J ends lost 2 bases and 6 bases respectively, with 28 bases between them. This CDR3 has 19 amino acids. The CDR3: CASSLGVPGRVRSSDGYTF. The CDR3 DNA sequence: TGTGCCAGCAGCTTAGGGGTCCCGGGGAGGGTGAGAAGTTCGGATGGCTACACCTTC.

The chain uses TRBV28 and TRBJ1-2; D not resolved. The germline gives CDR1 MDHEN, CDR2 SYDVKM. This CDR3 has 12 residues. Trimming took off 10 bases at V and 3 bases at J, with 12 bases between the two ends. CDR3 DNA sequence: TGTGCCATCGAAGGAGTTGACTATGGCTACACCTTC. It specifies CAIEGVDYGYTF.

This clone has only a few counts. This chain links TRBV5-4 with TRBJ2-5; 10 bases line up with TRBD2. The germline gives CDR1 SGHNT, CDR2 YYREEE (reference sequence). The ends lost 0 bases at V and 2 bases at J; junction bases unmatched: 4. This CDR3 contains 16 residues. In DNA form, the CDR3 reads TGTGCCAGCAGCTTGGCCCGAGCGGGGGGGCAAGAGACCCAGTACTTC. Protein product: CASSLARAGGQETQYF.

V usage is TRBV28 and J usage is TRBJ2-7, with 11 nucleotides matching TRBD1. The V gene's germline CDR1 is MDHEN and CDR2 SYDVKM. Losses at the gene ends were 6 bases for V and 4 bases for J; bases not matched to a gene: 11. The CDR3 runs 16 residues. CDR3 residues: CASRHLAGTGGYEQYF. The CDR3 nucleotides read TGTGCCAGCAGGCACCTCGCCGGGACAGGGGGTTACGAGCAGTACTTC.

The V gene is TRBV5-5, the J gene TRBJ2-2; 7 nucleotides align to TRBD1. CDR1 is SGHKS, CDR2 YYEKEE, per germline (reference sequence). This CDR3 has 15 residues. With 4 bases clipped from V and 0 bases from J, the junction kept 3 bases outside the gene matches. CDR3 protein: CASSLDRTNTGELFF. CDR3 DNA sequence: TGTGCCAGCAGCCTGGACAGGACGAACACCGGGGAGCTGTTTTTT.

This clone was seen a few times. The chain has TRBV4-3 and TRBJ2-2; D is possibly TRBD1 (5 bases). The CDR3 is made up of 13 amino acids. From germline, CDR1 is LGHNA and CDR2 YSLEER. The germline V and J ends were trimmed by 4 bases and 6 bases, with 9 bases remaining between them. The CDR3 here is CASSLVGAGELFF. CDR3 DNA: TGCGCCAGCAGCCTTGTAGGGGCCGGGGAGCTGTTTTTT.